This passage covers 16 T cell receptor beta chains from one sample sequenced in a study of monozygotic twins with inflammatory bowel disease. TCRdb reanalyzed the 5' RACE reads, giving one entry per CDR3 protein sequence and no DNA. The clone table shows fewer than 200,000 distinct CDR3 sequences, with the ten largest holding approximately 2.5%. Sequences were obtained from blood. All receptors derive from a human donor with ulcerative colitis or Crohn's disease, or a healthy co-twin of an affected twin (not recorded which).

This sequence joins TRBV10-3 and TRBJ2-7; lacking DNA, the TRBD1 call made by TCRdb goes unchecked. The CDR3 consists of 13 residues. Germline CDR1 is ENHRY and CDR2 is SYGVKD. The CDR3 protein is CAISMSTAYEQYF.

The CDR3 sequence is CASSPIGRETHTQYF. The chain uses TRBV5-6 and TRBJ2-3; the D call from TCRdb, TRBD1, cannot be confirmed without DNA. This CDR3 is built from 15 residues. The V gene's germline CDR1 is SGHDT and CDR2 YYEEEE. Based on the CDR3 plus reference TRBV5-6 and TRBJ2-3, the full variable domain is DAGVTQSPTHLIKTRGQQVTLRCSPKSGHDTVSWYQQALGQGPQFIFQYYEEEERQRGNFPDRFSGHQFPNYSSELNVNALLLGDSALYLCASSPIGRETHTQYFGPGTRLTVL.

The rearrangement links TRBV5-6 to TRBJ1-2. This CDR3 is built from 14 residues. Germline V gene lookup returns CDR1 SGHDT and CDR2 YYEEEE. CDR3 region: CASSIGTPNYGYTF.

The V call is TRBV5-1, the J call TRBJ2-7; TCRdb designates TRBD2, a call that cannot be tested without DNA. CDR3 size: 15 residues. Germline CDR1 is SGHRS and CDR2 is YFSETQ. This chain's CDR3 is CASSLSGGRALEQNF.

The V gene is TRBV24-1, the J gene TRBJ2-1; TCRdb selects TRBD2, and the lack of DNA leaves this call unchecked. The CDR3 loop spans 16 amino acids. Looked up from germline, CDR1 is KGHDR and CDR2 is SFDVKD. The CDR3 loop is CATSGTSGTDYNEQFF.

The V and J genes are TRBV10-3 and TRBJ2-5; TCRdb lists TRBD2, though no DNA is available to test this call. CDR3 size: 14 residues. Germline V gene lookup returns CDR1 ENHRY and CDR2 SYGVKD. The CDR3 sequence: CAISGTSDQETQYF.

This chain connects TRBV27 to TRBJ1-6. The CDR3 length is 15 residues. Per the germline V gene, CDR1 is MNHEY and CDR2 is SMNVEV (reference sequence). The CDR3 sequence is CASSNRNTYNSPLHF.

The rearrangement joins TRBV15 to TRBJ2-1; no DNA is available, so the TRBD2 call from TCRdb remains unchecked. This CDR3 has 16 residues. Germline assignment: CDR1 LNHNV and CDR2 YYDKDF (reference sequence). CDR3 sequence reads: CATSRELTGVGNEQFF.

V and J are TRBV27 and TRBJ2-4; absent DNA, TCRdb's TRBD1 call cannot be checked. CDR3 length: 15 residues. Per the germline V gene, CDR1 is MNHEY and CDR2 is SMNVEV (reference sequence). This CDR3 is CASSSGGLAKNIQYF.

CDR3 protein: CASSSPEGPFNEQFF. The chain employs TRBV5-1 and TRBJ2-1; TCRdb indicates TRBD2, and absent DNA this call remains unverified. This CDR3 is 15 amino acids long. Germline V gene lookup returns CDR1 SGHRS and CDR2 YFSETQ.

This chain uses TRBV2 with TRBJ2-2; with no DNA, the TCRdb D assignment of TRBD1 cannot be verified. The CDR3 is 16 amino acids. Germline V CDR1 and CDR2: SNHLY, FYNNEI. The CDR3 protein is CASSTDRAPRGGELFF.

The chain uses TRBV29-1 and TRBJ2-7; TCRdb reports TRBD2, a call that lacks DNA to check it against. Germline loops: CDR1 SQVTM, CDR2 ANQGSEA. The CDR3 consists of 16 residues. CDR3 sequence reads: CSVVTSGNGGAYEQYF.

The rearrangement uses TRBV12-3 or TRBV12-4 and TRBJ2-1. The CDR3 totals 14 residues. The CDR3 protein is CASSRHQADNEQFF.

V gene TRBV20-1 combines with J gene TRBJ2-7; TCRdb's D gene call, TRBD1, goes unchecked for lack of DNA. The germline V gene encodes CDR1 DFQATT and CDR2 SNEGSKA (reference sequence). This CDR3 is 17 amino acids long. CDR3 in amino acids: CSARALGVQGIPYEQYF.

This chain uses TRBV5-1 with TRBJ2-3; TCRdb lists TRBD2, though no DNA is available to test this call. This CDR3 has 14 amino acids. CDR1 and CDR2 from the germline V gene are SGHRS and YFSETQ. The CDR3 protein is CASSLAPSPDTQYF. The whole variable domain, filled in from reference TRBV5-1 and TRBJ2-3, reads KAGVTQTPRYLIKTRGQQVTLSCSPISGHRSVSWYQQTPGQGLQFLFEYFSETQRNKGNFPGRFSGRQFSNSRSEMNVSTLELGDSALYLCASSLAPSPDTQYFGPGTRLTVL.

The CDR3 spells CSARMLPSGYNEQFF. The chain combines TRBV20-1 with TRBJ2-1; with no DNA, the TCRdb D assignment of TRBD2 cannot be verified. The CDR3 totals 15 residues. Germline CDR1 and CDR2: DFQATT and SNEGSKA (reference sequence).